This T cell receptor (beta chain) was observed in a study of vaccination effects on CD4 cells after COVID-19. Sequencing was performed with immunoSEQ multiplex PCR; in TCRdb, only in-frame clones are kept and a portion is missing. This table holds more than 55,000 clones, just under 80% found once. A 10-day culture period preceded the isolation of CD4+ T cells. All participants had two doses of either the BNT162b2 or mRNA-1273 vaccine. Comments on this clone: Antigen specificity is unknown.

CDR3 size: 16 residues. The V and J ends lost 6 bases and 0 bases respectively, with 15 bases between them. Germline lookup yields CDR1 MNHEY and CDR2 SMNVEV (reference sequence). This clonotype was sampled from a human donor who received a COVID-19 vaccine. This sequence joins TRBV27 and TRBJ1-5; a possible D gene is TRBD1 (5 bases). Sequenced material: CD4+ T cells from PBMCs cultured without peptide, taken after COVID-19 vaccination. The CDR3 DNA follows: TGTGCCAGCAGCATAGACAGCCCCTATAGCAATCAGCCCCAGCATTTT. As protein: CASSIDSPYSNQPQHF.